The 26 T cell receptor beta chains below all came from one sample that was sequenced in a study of cytomegalovirus exposure and HLA in healthy donors (dated by TCRdb to 2017 to 2019). The library was produced with the immunoSEQ multiplex PCR assay. The multiplex PCR relied on a mix of 60 forward primers for TCR Vbeta segments and 13 reverse primers for TCR Jbeta segments. TCRdb carries this immuneACCESS record with in-frame sequences only. Its versions omit some clonotypes, under half of them owing to an unresolved V gene in the studies checked, with the rest unexplained. The sample's table covers 35,000 to 45,000 clones. The biggest ten clones account for approximately 6% of the sample. The specimen sequenced was PBMCs. Every receptor here comes from a human donor in good health.

The chain recombines TRBV6-6 with TRBJ2-3; D unclear. The germline V and J ends were trimmed by 6 bases and 1 base, with 17 bases remaining between them. The CDR3 extends over 16 amino acids. Germline V lookup: CDR1 MNHNY, CDR2 SVGAGI (reference sequence). The CDR3 loop is CASSPRPLFRTDTQYF. CDR3 in DNA: TGTGCCAGCAGCCCCAGGCCCCTTTTCCGCACAGATACGCAGTATTTT.

The chain employs TRBV10-3 and TRBJ2-1, with D maybe TRBD2 (6 bases). The ends were cut back, 4 bases at V and 2 bases at J, with 6 bases in the middle. The germline gives CDR1 ENHRY, CDR2 SYGVKD. This CDR3 comprises 13 residues. CDR3 bases: TGTGCCATCAGTGGCGGGGCCTACAATGAGCAGTTCTTC. Residues: CAISGGAYNEQFF.

The rearrangement joins TRBV7-8 to TRBJ1-5; 11 positions agree with TRBD1. The CDR3 totals 17 residues. CDR1 is SGHVS, CDR2 FQNEAQ, per germline. The V segment lost 3 bases and the J segment 1 base; nucleotides outside the gene matches: 5. The CDR3 sequence: CASSLEDRGPSNQPQHF. As DNA, the CDR3 is TGTGCCAGCAGCTTGGAGGACAGGGGGCCGAGCAATCAGCCCCAGCATTTT.

The chain combines TRBV28 with TRBJ1-5; 9 bases match TRBD1. Looked up from germline, CDR1 is MDHEN and CDR2 is SYDVKM. The CDR3 spans 15 residues. Trimming at V came to 5 bases and at J to 3 bases, leaving 5 bases not matched to a gene. The DNA of the CDR3 is TGTGCCAGCAGTCTAGGGGACAGGGACAATCAGCCCCAGCATTTT. This gives the protein CASSLGDRDNQPQHF. Full variable domain (rest looked up from reference TRBV28 and TRBJ1-5): DVKVTQSSRYLVKRTGEKVFLECVQDMDHENMFWYRQDPGLGLRLIYFSYDVKMKEKGDIPEGYSVSREKKERFSLILESASTNQTSMYLCASSLGDRDNQPQHFGDGTRLSIL.

In DNA, the CDR3 is TGTGCCAGCAGCTTCAAGGGGTGGTCAAATCAGCCCCAGCATTTT. It codes for CASSFKGWSNQPQHF. The chain carries TRBV5-6 and TRBJ1-5; possibly TRBD1 for D (5 bases). The CDR3 spans 15 residues. Per germline, CDR1 SGHDT and CDR2 YYEEEE. Trimming pared 2 bases from V and 4 bases from J, leaving 13 bases between.

CDR3 loop: CASSLDRVWNEQYF. The DNA for the CDR3 is TGCGCCAGCAGCCTAGACAGGGTATGGAACGAGCAGTACTTC. The gene calls are TRBV5-1 and TRBJ2-7, with 7 bases that match TRBD1. The CDR3 loop spans 14 amino acids. Germline values: CDR1 SGHRS, CDR2 YFSETQ. V was pared by 4 bases and J by 5 bases, with 9 bases of the junction left unmatched.

Here the CDR3 reads CASSLLHTGELFF. The DNA of the CDR3 is TGTGCCAGCAGTTTACTCCACACCGGGGAGCTGTTTTTT. The chain has TRBV27 and TRBJ2-2, with unresolved D. Trimming removed 2 bases at V and 3 bases at J, with 4 bases between. The CDR3 has 13 residues. Germline CDR1 reads MNHEY; CDR2 reads SMNVEV (reference sequence).

This chain connects TRBV30 to TRBJ1-3; the D is unclear. V was pared by 1 base and J by 0 bases, with 7 bases between. Per germline, CDR1 GTSNPN and CDR2 SVGIG (reference sequence). The CDR3 contains 14 residues. CDR3 bases: TGTGCCTGGAGTGACGGTTACTCTGGAAACACCATATATTTT. It encodes CAWSDGYSGNTIYF.

CDR3 DNA: TGTGCCAGCAGCTCCTGGGAGACGGCCGCTGGAAACACCATATATTTT. This encodes CASSSWETAAGNTIYF. The genes are TRBV7-9 and TRBJ1-3; D unclear. This CDR3 contains 16 residues. Trimming took 4 bases from V and 2 from J, leaving 15 bases between them. The V gene's germline CDR1 is SEHNR and CDR2 FQNEAQ (reference sequence).

V usage is TRBV5-1 and J usage is TRBJ2-7, with 7 bases lining up with TRBD1. V dropped 3 bases and J dropped 0; count of bases not matched to a gene: 6. Germline assignment: CDR1 SGHRS and CDR2 YFSETQ. The CDR3 loop spans 15 amino acids. The CDR3 DNA is TGCGCCAGCAGCTCTGGACAGGCCCACTCCTACGAGCAGTACTTC. Translation: CASSSGQAHSYEQYF.

V is TRBV2 and J is TRBJ1-3; D ambiguous. V lost 2 bases and J lost 7, with 6 bases in between. This CDR3 comprises 12 residues. Germline assignment: CDR1 SNHLY and CDR2 FYNNEI. CDR3 in amino acids: CASSETSNTIYF. DNA for the CDR3: TGTGCCAGCAGTGAAACTAGTAACACCATATATTTT.

The chain joins TRBV5-6 to TRBJ1-1; the match to TRBD1 covers 9 bases. This CDR3 has 15 amino acids. Germline CDR1 and CDR2: SGHDT and YYEEEE. V lost 2 bases, J lost 5 bases, and 7 bases stayed unmatched. CDR3 sequence: CASSFRTGAGTEAFF. In DNA, the CDR3 is TGTGCCAGCAGCTTCCGGACAGGGGCAGGAACTGAAGCTTTCTTT.

The rearrangement joins TRBV6-5 to TRBJ1-5; 8 bases map to TRBD1. This CDR3 has 15 residues. Germline lookup yields CDR1 MNHEY and CDR2 SVGAGI. V was clipped by 6 bases and J by 3 bases; unmatched bases: 7. The CDR3 DNA is TGTGCCAGCAGAATAGACAGGGGCGCCAATCAGCCCCAGCATTTT. Protein sequence: CASRIDRGANQPQHF.

The chain is built from TRBV30 and TRBJ1-2, with D tentatively TRBD1 (6 bases). Germline values: CDR1 GTSNPN, CDR2 SVGIG (reference sequence). V lost 0 bases to trimming and J lost 9 bases, with 14 bases between them. The CDR3 has 13 residues. The CDR3: CAWSVPGHSRYTF. The CDR3 DNA is TGTGCCTGGAGTGTACCGGGACATTCTCGCTACACCTTC.

The chain carries TRBV27 and TRBJ1-3; 9 positions match TRBD1. This CDR3 contains 15 residues. Looked up from germline, CDR1 is MNHEY and CDR2 is SMNVEV (reference sequence). V was clipped by 5 bases and J by 4 bases; unmatched bases: 6. The CDR3 DNA sequence: TGTGCCAGCAGTCCAGGGACAGGGAAAGGAAACACCATATATTTT. Protein sequence: CASSPGTGKGNTIYF.

CDR3 in DNA: TGCGCCAGCAGTGAGTCTTGGCTAGGAGTAGATACGCAGTATTTT. Its translation is CASSESWLGVDTQYF. V and J are TRBV10-1 and TRBJ2-3, with no clear D. V lost 0 bases and J lost 5, with 12 bases in between. Germline values: CDR1 WNHNN, CDR2 SYGVQD (reference sequence). This CDR3 has 15 amino acids.

The chain joins TRBV30 to TRBJ2-1; a possible D gene is TRBD2 (6 bases). Germline CDR1 reads GTSNPN; CDR2 reads SVGIG (reference sequence). This CDR3 is built from 14 residues. The V end was cut by 2 bases, the J end by 4 bases, with 12 bases between. This chain's CDR3 is CAWSSGTGYNEQFF. In nucleotides, the CDR3 is TGTGCCTGGAGTTCAGGGACTGGGTACAATGAGCAGTTCTTC.

The rearrangement joins TRBV18 to TRBJ1-1; tentatively, D is TRBD1 (6 bases). V lost 5 bases and J lost 3, with 7 bases in between. Germline CDR1 reads KGHSH; CDR2 reads LQKENI. The CDR3 runs 12 residues. CDR3 region: CASSGGDTEAFF. The CDR3, as DNA: TGTGCCAGCTCAGGGGGCGACACTGAAGCTTTCTTT.

This sequence joins TRBV29-1 and TRBJ2-1; perhaps TRBD2 as D (7 bases). CDR1 is SQVTM and CDR2 is ANQGSEA in the germline V gene. This CDR3 is built from 14 residues. The V gene lost 6 bases and the J gene lost 4 bases, with 16 bases spanning the gap. CDR3 nucleotide sequence: TGCAGCGTCGGGGGGCTAGCGGCTTACAATGAGCAGTTCTTC. Translating it yields CSVGGLAAYNEQFF.

This chain links TRBV4-1 with TRBJ1-2; D perhaps matches TRBD1 (5 bases). CDR1 is MGHRA and CDR2 is YSYEKL in the germline V gene. The CDR3 extends over 18 amino acids. The V end lost 1 base, the J end lost 5 bases, and 23 bases lay between the germline ends. CDR3 sequence: CASSQGANGPRTRYGYTF. CDR3 nucleotide sequence: TGCGCCAGCAGCCAAGGGGCAAACGGGCCACGGACAAGATATGGCTACACCTTC.

The V and J genes are TRBV29-1 and TRBJ2-1; D is unclear. CDR1 and CDR2 (germline): SQVTM, ANQGSEA. V shed 7 bases and J shed 8 bases, with 9 bases lying between them. This CDR3 region has 10 residues. The CDR3 protein is CSASGDEQFF. CDR3 coding DNA: TGCAGCGCCTCAGGCGATGAGCAGTTCTTC.

The chain joins TRBV6-5 to TRBJ1-2, with D possibly being TRBD1 (6 bases). The germline CDR1 and CDR2 sequences are MNHEY and SVGAGI. The CDR3 extends over 13 amino acids. V was shortened by 5 bases and J by 3 bases, with 10 bases between the two germline ends. The DNA of the CDR3 is TGTGCCAGCAGTGCGGGGGCCTACTATGGCTACACCTTC. Encoded protein: CASSAGAYYGYTF.

The rearrangement links TRBV29-1 to TRBJ1-4, with a tentative D call TRBD1 (5 bases). Germline V gives CDR1 SQVTM, CDR2 ANQGSEA. The CDR3 contains 12 residues. V was trimmed by 7 bases and J by 8 bases, leaving 14 bases between them. CDR3 nucleotides: TGCAGCGCAACGCCCGGGGGGGAAAAACTGTTTTTT. Its translation: CSATPGGEKLFF.

The V gene is TRBV30, the J gene TRBJ2-4, with D tentatively TRBD2 (7 bases). With 2 bases removed from V and 4 bases from J, the gap between germline ends came to 21 bases. Germline V gene lookup returns CDR1 GTSNPN and CDR2 SVGIG (reference sequence). The CDR3 contains 17 residues. The CDR3 spells CAWSRGTGGTLKNIQYF. DNA of the CDR3: TGTGCCTGGAGTAGGGGCACCGGGGGGACACTGAAAAACATTCAGTACTTC.

The rearrangement joins TRBV30 to TRBJ2-4; a weak D match, TRBD2 (6 bases). Trimming removed 6 bases at V and 1 base at J, with 13 bases between. There are 14 residues in the CDR3. Looked up from germline, CDR1 is GTSNPN and CDR2 is SVGIG (reference sequence). In nucleotides, the CDR3 is TGTGCCTGTACTGGGAGGCAGGCCAAAAACATTCAGTACTTC. It codes for CACTGRQAKNIQYF.

The chain employs TRBV11-1 and TRBJ2-7, with TRBD1 identical over 9 bases. Trimming at V came to 5 bases and at J to 5 bases, leaving 7 bases not matched to a gene. Germline CDR1 reads SGHAT; CDR2 reads FQDESV (reference sequence). This CDR3 is built from 14 residues. The DNA of the CDR3 is TGTGCCAGCAGCCGGGGACAGGGTGTACACGAGCAGTACTTC. Protein product: CASSRGQGVHEQYF.